This TCR beta chain was recorded in a study of blood T cell repertoires in COVID-19. Study at large: The United States, Italy and Spain supplied acute and convalescent COVID-19 samples. The cDNA or gDNA used as material had been derived from T cells, B-cell-depleted T cells, or PBMCs.

The CDR3 length is 12 residues. Germline V CDR1 and CDR2: SQVTM, ANQGSEA. V was clipped by 7 bases and J by 6 bases, with 12 bases between them. In the authors' methods: Researchers report that nucleated cell counts were estimated from reference gene primer amplification. Libraries were prepared by immunoSEQ multiplex PCR; TCRdb keeps only in-frame clonotypes and omits some of them. V, J and clone size reflect that table, while D and trimming were determined from the DNA. The sample yields under 250,000 clones, roughly 88% seen once. This receptor was obtained from a human donor in a cohort sampled during active COVID-19. Sequenced sample: peripheral blood. The chain recombines TRBV29-1 with TRBJ2-2; tentatively, D is TRBD1 (6 bases). The CDR3 protein is CSAGDPSGELFF. The CDR3 bases are TGCAGCGCAGGGGATCCGTCCGGGGAGCTGTTTTTT.